These T cell receptor beta chains were read from a single sample in a study of shared clonotypes between healthy human individuals. Measured with immunoSEQ multiplex PCR; TCRdb has only the in-frame clones, and not every one. This sample has 400,000 to 600,000 clones, with about 85% found just once. Sample: PBMCs. Receptors originate from a woman between 40 and 55 years old in good health. Some clones in this sample may be carry-over from other donors' samples. CDR3s include the opening cysteine and the closing phenylalanine or tryptophan. The D gene is left open where the match is weak. Where a row states a size, it is once, few, many or the class of an expanded clone; other rows omit it.

few	TRBV15	TRBJ2-7	NA	CATSTGSYEQYF	TGTGCCACCAGCACCGGGTCCTACGAGCAGTACTTC
once	TRBV5-5	TRBJ1-1	NA	CASSRALNTEAFF	TGTGCCAGCAGCCGGGCCTTGAACACTGAAGCTTTCTTT
NA	TRBV5-4	TRBJ2-5	TRBD2	CASSSGLRLAGVQETQYF	TGTGCCAGCAGCTCCGGACTCAGACTAGCGGGAGTCCAAGAGACCCAGTACTTC
NA	TRBV19	TRBJ1-1	NA	CASSNRDWGTEAFF	TGTGCCAGTAGTAACCGGGACTGGGGCACTGAAGCTTTCTTT
NA	TRBV19	TRBJ1-2	NA	CASSGSEVGGYTF	TGTGCCAGTAGTGGAAGCGAGGTTGGGGGCTACACCTTC
once	TRBV10-3	TRBJ2-7	NA	CAISEGPNPGEQYF	TGTGCCATCAGTGAAGGTCCAAACCCAGGGGAGCAGTACTTC
NA	TRBV19	TRBJ1-5	NA	CATSPWDLGNQPQHF	TGTGCCACCTCGCCCTGGGACCTTGGCAATCAGCCCCAGCATTTT
NA	TRBV28	TRBJ1-1	NA	CASSPQGKGGTEAFF	TGTGCCAGCAGCCCGCAGGGTAAGGGCGGCACTGAAGCTTTCTTT
few	TRBV7-2	TRBJ2-1	TRBD2	CASSLGSGRAPGSYNEQFF	TGTGCCAGCAGCTTAGGGAGCGGGAGGGCCCCAGGCTCCTACAATGAGCAGTTCTTC
NA	TRBV7-6	TRBJ2-2	NA	CASATAGWANTGELFF	TGTGCCAGCGCTACTGCAGGGTGGGCGAACACCGGGGAGCTGTTTTTT
NA	TRBV27	TRBJ2-3	TRBD2	CASTPRLAGGLSTDTQYF	TGTGCCAGCACCCCTCGGCTAGCGGGAGGGCTGAGCACAGATACGCAGTATTTT
many	TRBV28	TRBJ2-5	NA	CASSPSGGPGGETQYF	TGTGCCAGCAGTCCCAGTGGAGGTCCGGGGGGCGAGACCCAGTACTTC
NA	TRBV10-3	TRBJ2-5	NA	CAISAQGGGETQYF	TGTGCCATCAGTGCCCAGGGCGGAGGGGAGACCCAGTACTTC
NA	TRBV5-6	TRBJ1-2	TRBD1	CASSLLRTGVVGGYTF	TGTGCCAGCAGCTTACTCAGGACAGGGGTTGTTGGTGGCTACACCTTC
NA	TRBV7-9	TRBJ2-2	NA	CASSLEATGELFF	TGTGCCAGCAGCTTAGAGGCCACCGGGGAGCTGTTTTTT
NA	TRBV9	TRBJ2-7	TRBD2	CASSPRTSGRYEQYF	TGTGCCAGCAGCCCCCGGACTAGCGGGAGGTACGAGCAGTACTTC
NA	TRBV19	TRBJ2-2	NA	CASSTLPGELFF	TGTGCCAGTAGTACCCTCCCCGGGGAGCTGTTTTTT
NA	TRBV4-1	TRBJ1-2	NA	CASSLPGSGYGYTF	TGCGCCAGCAGCCTCCCTGGGTCAGGGTATGGCTACACCTTC
once	TRBV6-1	TRBJ2-2	TRBD2	CASSEVGEGAGELFF	TGTGCCAGCAGTGAAGTGGGGGAGGGTGCCGGGGAGCTGTTTTTT
NA	TRBV27	TRBJ2-2	TRBD2	CASSWGGGDTGELFF	TGTGCCAGCAGTTGGGGGGGAGGGGACACCGGGGAGCTGTTTTTT
NA	TRBV28	TRBJ1-2	NA	CASTGTPASRSNYGYTF	TGTGCCAGCACGGGTACCCCGGCGTCAAGGTCTAACTATGGCTACACCTTC
NA	TRBV30	TRBJ1-5	NA	CAWSVRRVRQPQHF	TGTGCCTGGAGTGTACGCAGGGTCCGTCAGCCCCAGCATTTT
NA	TRBV5-4	TRBJ2-2	TRBD2	CASSLALAGGTGELFF	TGTGCCAGCAGCTTGGCGTTAGCGGGAGGGACCGGGGAGCTGTTTTTT
many	TRBV7-9	TRBJ2-3	NA	CASSLGVAHTDTQYF	TGTGCCAGCAGCTTAGGGGTAGCGCACACAGATACGCAGTATTTT
NA	TRBV6-4	TRBJ2-3	NA	CASSTGEIDTQYF	TGTGCCAGCAGTACCGGGGAGATAGATACGCAGTATTTT
NA	TRBV5-1	TRBJ2-7	NA	CASSLRDASYEQYF	TGCGCCAGCAGCTTGCGGGACGCATCCTACGAGCAGTACTTC
NA	TRBV7-3	TRBJ2-1	TRBD2	CASSPQLAEYNEQFF	TGTGCCAGCAGCCCCCAACTAGCGGAGTACAATGAGCAGTTCTTC
NA	TRBV10-3	TRBJ1-4	NA	CAISESPSYNEKLFF	TGTGCCATCAGTGAGTCGCCCAGCTATAATGAAAAACTGTTTTTT
NA	TRBV7-8	TRBJ2-7	TRBD1	CASSFGTGGRYEQYF	TGTGCCAGCAGCTTCGGGACAGGGGGTCGCTACGAGCAGTACTTC
NA	TRBV7-9	TRBJ2-1	TRBD1	CASSFRTGGQDYNEQFF	TGTGCCAGCAGCTTTCGGACAGGGGGCCAGGACTACAATGAGCAGTTCTTC
NA	TRBV4-1	TRBJ1-1	NA	CASSQDPAGADTEAFF	TGCGCCAGCAGCCAAGATCCGGCAGGGGCGGACACTGAAGCTTTCTTT
NA	TRBV9	TRBJ2-7	NA	CASSVGTASYEQYF	TGTGCCAGCAGCGTGGGGACGGCCTCCTACGAGCAGTACTTC
once	TRBV7-2	TRBJ1-1	NA	CASSEVRDTEAFF	TGTGCCAGCAGCGAGGTCAGGGACACTGAAGCTTTCTTT
NA	TRBV2	TRBJ1-1	NA	CASNIKRGTEAFF	TGTGCCAGCAACATAAAGCGGGGAACTGAAGCTTTCTTT
NA	TRBV5-6	TRBJ2-2	NA	CASSLASNTGELFF	TGTGCCAGCAGCTTGGCATCGAACACCGGGGAGCTGTTTTTT
NA	TRBV4-1	TRBJ1-1	NA	CASSLSQGRETEAFF	TGCGCCAGCAGCCTTAGCCAGGGGAGGGAGACTGAAGCTTTCTTT
NA	TRBV9	TRBJ2-2	TRBD2	CASSVATGGPAGELFF	TGTGCCAGCAGCGTAGCTACGGGAGGGCCCGCCGGGGAGCTGTTTTTT
NA	TRBV11-2	TRBJ2-1	NA	CASSSGGSRTNEQFF	TGTGCCAGCAGCTCCGGGGGAAGTAGGACCAATGAGCAGTTCTTC
once	TRBV2	TRBJ1-6	TRBD1	CASSEWTGNNSPLHF	TGTGCCAGCAGTGAATGGACAGGGAATAATTCACCCCTCCACTTT
few	TRBV2	TRBJ2-7	TRBD1	CASRRDRNSYEQYF	TGTGCCAGCAGGAGGGACAGGAACTCCTACGAGCAGTACTTC
NA	TRBV7-6	TRBJ2-7	NA	CASSRGAIKDEQYF	TGTGCCAGCAGCCGCGGGGCGATTAAGGACGAGCAGTACTTC
NA	TRBV5-4	TRBJ2-5	TRBD2	CALRPVGGGETQYF	TGTGCCCTTAGGCCCGTTGGGGGGGGAGAGACCCAGTACTTC
NA	TRBV9	TRBJ2-2	NA	CASSGEPAGELLF	TGTGCCAGCAGCGGGGAACCAGCCGGGGAGCTGCTTTTT
few	TRBV19	TRBJ2-5	NA	CASKGGQETQYF	TGTGCCAGTAAGGGCGGCCAAGAGACCCAGTACTTC
NA	TRBV5-4	TRBJ2-5	NA	CASSFGPAIGVQETQYF	TGTGCCAGCAGCTTCGGACCGGCCATAGGGGTCCAAGAGACCCAGTACTTC
NA	TRBV20-1	TRBJ2-3	TRBD2	CSSGTTDTQYF	TGCAGTAGCGGGACCACAGATACGCAGTATTTT
few	TRBV9	TRBJ2-7	NA	CASSVRGVGEQYF	TGTGCCAGCAGCGTTCGAGGTGTGGGCGAGCAGTACTTC
many	TRBV5-1	TRBJ1-2	TRBD1	CASSLADRNYGYTF	TGCGCCAGCAGCTTGGCGGACAGGAACTATGGCTACACCTTC
NA	TRBV13	TRBJ2-3	TRBD2	CASSQYGAGEGRTDTQYF	TGTGCCAGCAGCCAGTACGGCGCCGGGGAGGGACGCACAGATACGCAGTATTTT